The present T cell receptor beta chain was sequenced within a study of response to subunit inactivated influenza vaccine. About this clonotype itself: The antigen is unknown.

The CDR3 runs 15 residues. Trimming pared 5 bases from V and 2 bases from J, leaving 15 bases between. TCRdb itself ran the RT-PCR reads through MiXCR, one entry per CDR3 protein. The sample consists of hundreds of thousands of distinct CDR3 sequences, roughly 12% of them appearing once. Study conclusions and caveats: The authors put forward the suggestion that each seasonal influenza vaccination may bring in only a limited number of new T cells.

This TCR was recovered from a man over 45 who received an inactivated influenza vaccine. This chain uses TRBV12-3 or TRBV12-4 with TRBJ1-1, with D tentatively TRBD1 (5 bases). The specimen comprised PBMCs from blood, sampled on the day of vaccination. Here the CDR3 DNA reads TGTGCCAGCAGTACGTACCGGGACCGCAACACTGAAGCTTTCTTT. Its translation is CASSTYRDRNTEAFF.